These T cell receptor beta chains were read from a single sample in a study of control samples from healthy donors and cancer patients. Some clones are missing from TCRdb's copy, which holds only in-frame ones; the method was immunoSEQ multiplex PCR. Of approximately 140,000 clones listed, 80% to 95% are singletons. The sequenced material came from blood. These receptors all come from a man between 18 and 35 years old in good health. Each CDR3 is given with its conserved first and last residue. The D gene is left open where the match is weak. Some rows mark clone size as missing; the rest say once, few, many or name a class of expanded clone.

CDR3 DNA,CDR3 protein,J gene,D gene,clone size,V gene
TGTGCCAGCAGGGGGCTGATAAACTATGGCTACACCTTC,CASRGLINYGYTF,TRBJ1-2,.,once,TRBV6-5
TGCGCCAGCAGTGAGGTAGGAAGTCAGGGCTTCCCCGATAGCAATCAGCCCCAGCATTTT,CASSEVGSQGFPDSNQPQHF,TRBJ1-5,.,few,TRBV10-1
TGTGCCAGCAGTTACTCGATGCGGGACAGGGGGCGCGGAAAGAGCTATGGCTACACCTTC,CASSYSMRDRGRGKSYGYTF,TRBJ1-2,TRBD1,.,TRBV6-2/TRBV6-3
TGTGCCAGCAGCTTGGGCTCCCCCCAGGATACGCAGTATTTT,CASSLGSPQDTQYF,TRBJ2-3,.,.,TRBV13
TGTGCCAGCAGTATATCGACTAGCGGGGGCTACGAGCAGTACTTC,CASSISTSGGYEQYF,TRBJ2-7,TRBD2,.,TRBV11-2
TGTGCCAGCAGAAAACAGGGGGACCGCGGCTACGAGCAGTACTTC,CASRKQGDRGYEQYF,TRBJ2-7,TRBD1,.,TRBV25-1
TGTGCCTGGAGTGTACTGAACGGGTTTGATCAGCCCCAGCATTTT,CAWSVLNGFDQPQHF,TRBJ1-5,.,.,TRBV30
TGCGCCAGCAGCCAAGGCAGGACTGCCAGGGGGGCGACCTACGAGCAGTACTTC,CASSQGRTARGATYEQYF,TRBJ2-7,.,.,TRBV4-3
TGTGCCACCAGCAGAGACAGACTAGTAGGCGAGCAGTACTTC,CATSRDRLVGEQYF,TRBJ2-7,.,.,TRBV15
TGTGCCAGCAGCCTAGGTGCAAGAGAAATAGGAGATACGCAGTATTTT,CASSLGAREIGDTQYF,TRBJ2-3,.,.,TRBV5-4
TGTGCCAGCAGCTTAGAGAGGACTAACTATGGCTACACCTTC,CASSLERTNYGYTF,TRBJ1-2,.,once,TRBV7-2
TGCGCCAGCAGCCTCCCGGGAGGGGTTGGGGCCAACGTCCTGACTTTC,CASSLPGGVGANVLTF,TRBJ2-6,TRBD2,.,TRBV5-1
TGTGCCAGTAGTATGGGGACGGATGACGAGCAGTACTTC,CASSMGTDDEQYF,TRBJ2-7,.,.,TRBV19
TGTGCCAGCGGGGGAACAGGGGAGGACGAGCAGTACTTC,CASGGTGEDEQYF,TRBJ2-7,.,once,TRBV28
TGTGTCAGCGGGGCCGGGACACTCTATGGCTACACCTTC,CVSGAGTLYGYTF,TRBJ1-2,.,.,TRBV28
TGCGCCAGCAGCCTAACAGGGGAGACTGAAGCTTTCTTT,CASSLTGETEAFF,TRBJ1-1,TRBD1,.,TRBV5-1
TGTGCCAGCAGGCGGGGACAACCCTATAATTCACCCCTCCACTTT,CASRRGQPYNSPLHF,TRBJ1-6,.,.,TRBV27
TGTGCCAGCAGTGAAGATTGGTTGGAAAATCAGCCCCAGCATTTT,CASSEDWLENQPQHF,TRBJ1-5,.,.,TRBV6-1
TGTGCCAGCAGCGTAGAAAGGACTAGCGGGACTCACGACGAGCAGTACTTC,CASSVERTSGTHDEQYF,TRBJ2-7,TRBD2,once,TRBV9
TGTGCCAGCAGTTACAAGCGGAGCGGGACTCACTACGAGCAGTACTTC,CASSYKRSGTHYEQYF,TRBJ2-7,TRBD2,.,TRBV6-2/TRBV6-3
TGTGCCAGCAGTTTAGGTGGCATTCAGTACTTC,CASSLGGIQYF,TRBJ2-4,.,once,TRBV27
TGCGCCAGCAGCATAGGACAGGGGGAACAGCCCCAGCATTTT,CASSIGQGEQPQHF,TRBJ1-5,TRBD1,many,TRBV5-1
TGCGCCAGCAGCCGCAAAGTGCAAGGACAGGGTTTAGGACAAACTGAAAAACTGTTTTTT,CASSRKVQGQGLGQTEKLFF,TRBJ1-4,TRBD1,.,TRBV4-1
TGCGCCAGCAGCCGAAATGCGGGACAGGGACTCTCCTACGAGCAGTACTTC,CASSRNAGQGLSYEQYF,TRBJ2-7,TRBD1,once,TRBV4-1
TGTGCCAGCAGCCAATCCAGGGGAGGTTCACCCCTCCACTTT,CASSQSRGGSPLHF,TRBJ1-6,.,.,TRBV4-2
TGTGCCAGCAGGGAGCAACGTAGCTCCTACGAGCAGTACTTC,CASREQRSSYEQYF,TRBJ2-7,.,.,TRBV6-6
TGTGCCACCAGCGACTCAGATTACAATGAGCAGTTCTTC,CATSDSDYNEQFF,TRBJ2-1,.,.,TRBV24-1
TGTGCCAGCAGTGAAATGGGGAACATTCGGTACGAGCAGTACTTC,CASSEMGNIRYEQYF,TRBJ2-7,.,.,TRBV6-1
TGTGCCAGTAGCATAACCGGGGAGCTGTTTTTT,CASSITGELFF,TRBJ2-2,.,.,TRBV19
TGTGCCAGCAGCAAGCAGGGGGTGGAGACCGGGGAGCTGTTTTTT,CASSKQGVETGELFF,TRBJ2-2,.,.,TRBV21-1
TGTGCCAGCAGCGTAGACAGGGGGGACTCTTATGGCTACACCTTC,CASSVDRGDSYGYTF,TRBJ1-2,TRBD1,.,TRBV9
TGTGCCACCAAGATGGGGGCGGGAGCTAATGAGCAGTTCTTC,CATKMGAGANEQFF,TRBJ2-1,.,.,TRBV28
TGTGCCTGGAGTCGGGGGGACGGTTTAATGAACACTGAAGCTTTCTTT,CAWSRGDGLMNTEAFF,TRBJ1-1,.,once,TRBV30
TGTGCCAGCAGCTTGTGGGGCAGGGGGCCTTCCTACGAGCAGTACTTC,CASSLWGRGPSYEQYF,TRBJ2-7,TRBD1,.,TRBV5-6
TGTGCCAGCAGCGCCCGGACAGGGGGAGGAAATCAGCCCCAGCATTTT,CASSARTGGGNQPQHF,TRBJ1-5,TRBD1,.,TRBV7-2
TGTGCCAGCAGCTTTGGCGGGGGCTACAATGAGCAGTTCTTC,CASSFGGGYNEQFF,TRBJ2-1,TRBD2,.,TRBV5-6
TGTGCCAGCAGATTATACAACTATGGCTACACCTTC,CASRLYNYGYTF,TRBJ1-2,.,.,TRBV7-9
TGCGCCAGCAGCCACTTGGGCAGGACTACTGAAGCTTTCTTT,CASSHLGRTTEAFF,TRBJ1-1,.,once,TRBV4-3
TGTGCCAGCAGTTATTCAAGACAGGGGTGGACTGAAGCTTTCTTT,CASSYSRQGWTEAFF,TRBJ1-1,TRBD1,.,TRBV6-2/TRBV6-3
TGTGCCAGCAGTGTCAAGCCCGGTGGCTACACCTTC,CASSVKPGGYTF,TRBJ1-2,.,few,TRBV2